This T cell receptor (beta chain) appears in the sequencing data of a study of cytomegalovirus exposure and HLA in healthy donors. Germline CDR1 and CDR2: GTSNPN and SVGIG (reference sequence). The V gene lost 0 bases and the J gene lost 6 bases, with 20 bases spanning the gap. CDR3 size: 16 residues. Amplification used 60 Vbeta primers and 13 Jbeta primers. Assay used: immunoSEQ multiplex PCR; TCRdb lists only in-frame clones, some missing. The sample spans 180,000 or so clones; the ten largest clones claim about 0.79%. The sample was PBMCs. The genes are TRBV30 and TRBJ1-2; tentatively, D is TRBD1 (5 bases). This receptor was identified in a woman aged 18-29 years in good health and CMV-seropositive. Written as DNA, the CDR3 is TGTGCCTGGAGTGTACTTCTGGGGCCCCATATGGATGGCTACACCTTC. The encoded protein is CAWSVLLGPHMDGYTF.